This T cell receptor beta chain was found in a study of blood T cell repertoires in COVID-19. In the study overall: Material from acute and convalescent COVID-19 was sourced from the United States, Italy and Spain. PBMCs, B-cell-depleted T cells, or T cells were the source of the cDNA or gDNA that made up the material.

In the original analysis: It was from reference gene primer amplification that nucleated cell counts were estimated. Only in-frame clones appear in the TCRdb table, and some are missing; sequencing was by immunoSEQ multiplex PCR. The D gene and trimming were derived from the DNA, and the V and J assignments and clone size from that table. The sample contains 150,000 or so clones, roughly 76% of which appear only once. Sequenced material: peripheral blood. The sequence came from a human donor with acute or convalescent COVID-19. The donor label of this sample is uncertain.

The CDR3 region has the DNA TGTGCCAGCAGTCCGACAGGGTCCCATGGCTACACCTTC. It encodes CASSPTGSHGYTF. This chain joins TRBV6-5 and TRBJ1-2; 7 bases are a match to TRBD1. Germline trimming cut 5 bases from V and 6 bases from J; bases unmatched to any gene: 6. CDR1 and CDR2 from the germline V gene are MNHEY and SVGAGI. This CDR3 comprises 13 residues.